What follows are 24 T cell receptor beta chains derived from one specimen sequenced in a study of cytomegalovirus exposure and HLA in healthy donors. The table came from immunoSEQ multiplex PCR; TCRdb's copy has only in-frame clones and leaves some out. This repertoire shows more than 300,000 clones, approximately 90% found once; its top ten account for more than 0.8%. The sample comprised PBMCs. The receptors were gathered from a woman younger than 35 in good health and CMV-seronegative.

About this clone itself: Within the sample, other DNA sequences also encode this same CDR3. The chain carries TRBV5-1 and TRBJ2-1, with 8 bases fitting TRBD1. CDR3 length: 14 amino acids. CDR1 and CDR2 (germline): SGHRS, YFSETQ. With 4 bases clipped from V and 5 bases from J, the junction kept 5 bases outside the gene matches. The CDR3 protein is CASSLGQGNNEQFF. DNA of the CDR3: TGCGCCAGCAGCCTAGGACAGGGCAACAATGAGCAGTTCTTC.

The chain couples TRBV6-5 to TRBJ1-2, with 7 bases aligning to TRBD1. Per the germline V gene, CDR1 is MNHEY and CDR2 is SVGAGI. This CDR3 region has 15 residues. V was clipped by 5 bases and J by 4 bases; unmatched bases: 10. CDR3 sequence: CASSPHRGWVYGYTF. The DNA of the CDR3 is TGTGCCAGCAGTCCACACAGGGGTTGGGTCTATGGCTACACCTTC.

The V and J genes are TRBV18 and TRBJ2-7; weak D call: TRBD1 (5 bases). The V and J ends lost 1 base and 5 bases respectively, with 12 bases between them. Germline CDR1 is KGHSH and CDR2 is LQKENI. The CDR3 contains 14 residues. CDR3 in DNA: TGTGCCAGCTCACCACGTCAGGGCGTGAACGAGCAGTACTTC. Translation: CASSPRQGVNEQYF.

The chain links TRBV19 to TRBJ2-1; 11 bases line up with TRBD1. There are 16 residues in the CDR3. V shed 5 bases, J shed 10 bases, and the junction held 13 bases outside the gene matches. Germline V gives CDR1 LNHDA, CDR2 SQIVND (reference sequence). Here the CDR3 reads CASSSPDRGRGGEQFF. The CDR3 DNA is TGTGCCAGTAGTTCCCCGGACAGGGGGCGAGGGGGGGAGCAGTTCTTC.

This chain connects TRBV6-5 to TRBJ1-4; the match to TRBD1 covers 9 bases. Germline V gene data show CDR1 as MNHEY and CDR2 as SVGAGI. With 5 bases clipped from V and 4 bases from J, the junction kept 5 bases outside the gene matches. This CDR3 is built from 15 residues. The chain's CDR3 is CASSGGQGFNEKLFF. Here the CDR3 DNA reads TGTGCCAGCAGTGGAGGACAGGGGTTTAATGAAAAACTGTTTTTT.

The chain has TRBV6-5 and TRBJ2-7; D remains unclear. Looked up from germline, CDR1 is MNHEY and CDR2 is SVGAGI. The CDR3 spans 14 residues. The V end was cut by 0 bases, the J end by 0 bases, with 6 bases between. The DNA of the CDR3 is TGTGCCAGCAGTTACTCGGTCAGCTCCTACGAGCAGTACTTC. This encodes CASSYSVSSYEQYF.

The chain couples TRBV21-1 to TRBJ2-1; TRBD2, the table's D call, was not compared with the DNA. TRBV21-1 has pseudogene status. The CDR3 has 14 amino acids. CDR3 DNA sequence: TGTGCCAGCTGTACTAGCGGGAGTGAGTATGAGCAGTTCTTC. Protein product: CASCTSGSEYEQFF.

The chain joins TRBV25-1 to TRBJ2-7; 7 positions agree with TRBD1. This CDR3 is built from 12 residues. Per the germline V gene, CDR1 is MGHDK and CDR2 is SYGVNS. With V trimmed by 4 bases and J by 3 bases, 0 bases remained unmatched. The CDR3 bases are TGTGCCAGCAGTGGGACAGGCTACGAGCAGTACTTC. Translated, it gives CASSGTGYEQYF.

The chain combines TRBV27 with TRBJ2-7, with a possible D match to TRBD1 (6 bases). CDR1 is MNHEY, CDR2 SMNVEV, per germline (reference sequence). The CDR3 spans 13 residues. V shed 3 bases and J shed 0 bases, with 6 bases lying between them. The DNA for the CDR3 is TGTGCCAGCAGTTTGGACAGCTCCTACGAGCAGTACTTC. It encodes CASSLDSSYEQYF.

As DNA, the CDR3 is TGTGCCAGCTCCCCCTCCGGCCAGGGATACAATGAGCAGTTCTTC. Translation gives CASSPSGQGYNEQFF. The chain is built from TRBV2 and TRBJ2-1; TRBD1 might be the D (5 bases). The CDR3 length is 15 residues. CDR1 is SNHLY and CDR2 is FYNNEI in the germline V gene. V lost 8 bases and J lost 4, with 18 bases in between.

This clone has just one count. The chain carries TRBV9 and TRBJ2-3; the D is unclear. The germline V and J ends were trimmed by 4 bases and 4 bases, with 19 bases remaining between them. The CDR3 is made up of 16 amino acids. Per the germline V gene, CDR1 is SGDLS and CDR2 is YYNGEE. The CDR3 is CASSLRLEATADTQYF. As DNA, the CDR3 is TGTGCCAGCAGCCTACGGTTAGAGGCCACGGCAGATACGCAGTATTTT.

The genes are TRBV27 and TRBJ2-7, with D maybe TRBD2 (6 bases). The V gene lost 6 bases and the J gene lost 0 bases, with 15 bases spanning the gap. Germline CDR1 and CDR2: MNHEY and SMNVEV (reference sequence). The CDR3 is 15 amino acids. CDR3 sequence reads: CASRRDSNPSYEQYF. The CDR3 DNA follows: TGTGCCAGCAGGAGGGACTCCAACCCCTCCTACGAGCAGTACTTC.

The CDR3 coding sequence is TGTGCCAGCAGCTTGTTCCCCACTAACGGGAGATTCTACGAGCAGTACTTC. The encoded protein is CASSLFPTNGRFYEQYF. The chain uses TRBV7-9 and TRBJ2-7; D perhaps matches TRBD2 (6 bases). Trimming took off 3 bases at V and 3 bases at J, with 21 bases between the two ends. Looked up from germline, CDR1 is SEHNR and CDR2 is FQNEAQ (reference sequence). The CDR3 spans 17 residues. The complete variable domain, with remaining parts taken from reference TRBV7-9 and TRBJ2-7, reads DTGVSQNPRHKITKRGQNVTFRCDPISEHNRLYWYRQTLGQGPEFLTYFQNEAQLEKSRLLSDRFSAERPKGSFSTLEIQRTEQGDSAMYLCASSLFPTNGRFYEQYFGPGTRLTVT.

This clone was seen only once. Written as DNA, the CDR3 is TGTGCCAGCAGTGAATGGGGACTAGCGGACCAAGAGACCCAGTACTTC. Encoded protein: CASSEWGLADQETQYF. The V and J genes are TRBV25-1 and TRBJ2-5; 11 bases fit TRBD2. This CDR3 has 16 amino acids. Trimming at V came to 1 base and at J to 0 bases, leaving 1 base not matched to a gene. The germline V gene encodes CDR1 MGHDK and CDR2 SYGVNS.

The genes are TRBV11-3 and TRBJ2-7; D perhaps matches TRBD2 (6 bases). Deletions cut 1 base from V and 5 bases from J, with 6 bases between. Looked up from germline, CDR1 is SGHNT and CDR2 is YENEEA. This CDR3 spans 12 amino acids. The CDR3 DNA reads as TGTGCCAGCAGCTTAGCGGGAGACGAGCAGTACTTC. Encoded protein: CASSLAGDEQYF.

This chain joins TRBV7-2 and TRBJ2-1; D possibly corresponds to TRBD2 (5 bases). Trimming removed 5 bases at V and 8 bases at J, with 19 bases between. From germline, CDR1 is SGHTA and CDR2 FQGNSA. The CDR3 extends over 15 amino acids. This CDR3 is CASSLPFYVGDEQFF. DNA for the CDR3: TGTGCCAGCAGCCTCCCTTTCTATGTCGGGGATGAGCAGTTCTTC.

The chain couples TRBV2 to TRBJ1-1; 10 positions match TRBD1. V lost 4 bases and J lost 1; bases outside the gene matches: 3. This CDR3 has 15 residues. The germline CDR1 and CDR2 sequences are SNHLY and FYNNEI. The CDR3, as DNA: TGTGCCAGCAGTGGGACAGGGGGGGGGAACACTGAAGCTTTCTTT. This translates into CASSGTGGGNTEAFF.

A few counts support this clone. The rearrangement joins TRBV25-1 to TRBJ2-5; the match to TRBD2 covers 7 bases. CDR1 is MGHDK, CDR2 SYGVNS, per germline. V shed 2 bases and J 5 bases; nucleotides not matched to a gene: 5. The CDR3 consists of 14 residues. As DNA, the CDR3 is TGTGCCAGCAGTGAAGCGGGGGTCAGGGAGACCCAGTACTTC. Protein sequence: CASSEAGVRETQYF.

This sequence joins TRBV4-3 and TRBJ2-7; 10 positions match TRBD1. Germline trimming cut 2 bases from V and 5 bases from J; bases unmatched to any gene: 6. CDR3 length: 15 amino acids. Germline V CDR1 and CDR2: LGHNA, YSLEER. CDR3 in amino acids: CASSQQAGTGDEQYF. CDR3 in DNA: TGCGCCAGCAGCCAACAAGCCGGGACAGGGGACGAGCAGTACTTC.

This chain joins TRBV4-2 and TRBJ1-4, with 9 bases matching TRBD1. Trimming took 2 bases from V and 8 from J; bases not matched to a gene: 6. This CDR3 spans 15 amino acids. Looked up from germline, CDR1 is LGHNA and CDR2 is YNFKEQ. The CDR3 bases are TGTGCCAGCAGCCAACCACAGGGGGCAAGGGAAAAACTGTTTTTT. It encodes CASSQPQGAREKLFF.

Comments on this clone: This sample includes further DNA sequences coding for the same CDR3. The chain joins TRBV5-1 to TRBJ2-1, with 10 bases aligning to TRBD2. Germline V gene data show CDR1 as SGHRS and CDR2 as YFSETQ. The CDR3 totals 16 residues. V shed 0 bases and J 4 bases; nucleotides not matched to a gene: 4. CDR3 region: CASSLEASGSYNEQFF. CDR3 in DNA: TGCGCCAGCAGCTTGGAGGCTAGCGGGAGTTACAATGAGCAGTTCTTC.

This clone is a singleton in its sample. V and J are TRBV10-3 and TRBJ2-7, with D maybe TRBD1 (6 bases). With 2 bases removed from V and 7 bases from J, the gap between germline ends came to 9 bases. CDR1 is ENHRY, CDR2 SYGVKD, per germline. The CDR3 sequence is 12 residues long. The CDR3: CAISEKGGEQYF. The DNA for the CDR3 is TGTGCCATCAGTGAGAAAGGGGGAGAGCAGTACTTC.

The table lists this clone with a count of one. This sequence joins TRBV7-9 and TRBJ1-2; no definite D call. The CDR3 is made up of 14 amino acids. Germline V gives CDR1 SEHNR, CDR2 FQNEAQ (reference sequence). V was shortened by 5 bases and J by 1 base, with 11 bases between the two germline ends. The CDR3 region has the DNA TGTGCCAGCAGCCGGGGAGACCATAACTATGGCTACACCTTC. Encoded protein: CASSRGDHNYGYTF.

The V call is TRBV7-8, the J call TRBJ1-4; unclear D gene. Looked up from germline, CDR1 is SGHVS and CDR2 is FQNEAQ. Trimming shortened V by 3 bases and J by 7 bases, and 12 bases separated the two germline ends. The CDR3 runs 14 residues. The DNA for the CDR3 is TGTGCCAGCAGCTTTGAGCGGGTTTCTGAAAAACTGTTTTTT. Its protein is CASSFERVSEKLFF.